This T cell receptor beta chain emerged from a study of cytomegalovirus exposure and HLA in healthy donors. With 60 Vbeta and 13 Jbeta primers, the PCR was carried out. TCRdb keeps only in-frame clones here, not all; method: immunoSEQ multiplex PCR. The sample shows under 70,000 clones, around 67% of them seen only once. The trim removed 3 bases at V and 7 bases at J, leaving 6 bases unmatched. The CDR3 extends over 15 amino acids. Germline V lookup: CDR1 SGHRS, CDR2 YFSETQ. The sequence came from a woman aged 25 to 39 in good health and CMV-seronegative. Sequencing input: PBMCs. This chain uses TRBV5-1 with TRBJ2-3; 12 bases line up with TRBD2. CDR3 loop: CASSSPSGGGHTQYF. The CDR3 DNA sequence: TGCGCCAGCAGCTCCCCTAGCGGGGGGGGACATACGCAGTATTTT.